This T cell receptor (beta chain) was recovered during a study of T cell clones after liver transplantation (dated 2019 in TCRdb). Regarding the complete study: The samples were obtained from ITN030ST, a randomized trial that attempted immunosuppression withdrawal within 2 years after liver transplantation. Three of the eight recipients were HCV-positive; the others were transplanted for non-autoimmune, non-viral indications. No induction therapy was given to the subjects, and standard immunosuppression was administered until randomization at 12-24 months post-transplant. As an antigen-independent comparator for the donor-reactive sequences, third party-reactive TCRbeta sequences from pre-transplant MLRs were identified as well. Blood samples were taken pre-transplant, pre-randomization before withdrawal, and post-randomization after full withdrawal or failed withdrawal. After a pre-transplant mixed lymphocyte reaction, TCRbeta sequencing was used to pinpoint donor-reactive T cell clones, which were subsequently tracked in post-transplant blood. Of the 8 liver transplant recipients making up the studied cohort, 3 were classified as tolerant and 5 as non-tolerant. Tolerance was defined as complete withdrawal of immunosuppression for at least one year without a rise in liver enzymes beyond twice the upper limit of normal.

High-throughput TCRbeta CDR3 sequencing of frozen genomic DNA was performed by immunoSEQ, with PCR amplification, mapping, bias correction and internal controls included. Regarding the original processing steps: Productive rearrangements were retained, and unique TCRbeta sequences were defined by the CDR3 nucleotide sequence together with the V and J gene. For a sequence to be called donor-reactive, it needed a frequency of at least 0.01% and at least 5-fold expansion in CFSE-low cells compared with unstimulated pre-transplant cells. Minimum frequency thresholds were set for each subject based on the unstimulated sample with the lowest template count, ensuring at least 90% detection power. Jensen-Shannon divergence between the top 1000 TCRbeta sequences post-transplant and pre-transplant was used to measure repertoire turnover. Changes in detection of donor-reactive sequences were tested with two-sided Fisher's exact tests. The table was pulled from immuneACCESS by TCRdb, which kept in-frame rearrangements only. Such tables lose some clones; where checked, under half of the loss comes from unresolved V genes, and the rest has no known cause. V, J and clone size are those of that table, while D and trimming were read from the DNA. This sample lists tens of thousands of clones; roughly 80% were detected once. 0.4% to 0.6% of the sample is taken by the ten largest.

As to this clone: Its antigen target is currently unknown. Per-base quality was not reported, and no clone a single base away is much larger than it.

Thawed unstimulated PBMCs were stained for CD3, CD4 and CD8 and FACS-sorted into CD3+CD4+ and CD3+CD8+ populations. All 8 studied subjects were randomized to immunosuppression withdrawal. The Qiagen DNeasy Blood and Tissue Kit was used for isolation of genomic DNA. The CDR3, from cysteine to phenylalanine, totals 13 residues. CDR3 DNA only is kept here, 39 bases in frame from base 1. Reading the germline V gene gives CDR1 KGHSH and CDR2 LQKENI. V was cut back by 8 bases and J by 1 base, leaving a gap of 11 bases between them. The study at large found these results: Low numbers of available donor cells limited the measurable donor-reactive repertoire in a couple of subjects. In 5 of 8 subjects, regardless of tolerance or HCV status, circulating donor-reactive CD4 TCRbeta sequences dropped significantly post-transplant. The conclusions were considered preliminary, being limited by small, heterogeneous patient numbers and non-standardized post-transplant time points. Because no allograft tissue specimens were available, donor-reactive T cells may have migrated into the graft instead of being deleted. Donor-reactive sequences decreased more than third party-reactive sequences, which suggests partial antigen-specific deletion that was not related to withdrawal success. After accounting for repertoire turnover, donor-reactive detection was significantly reduced in 7 of 8 subjects for CD4 and 8 of 8 for CD8.

The chain couples TRBV18 to TRBJ1-1, with TRBD1 perhaps the D gene, on 5 matching bases. The receptor was isolated from a human patient who received a liver transplant. After a transplant, some T cells may have been passed on by the graft donor. Here the sequenced sample was CD4+ T cells from blood, taken 46 months after liver transplant. DNA sequence: TGTGCCAGCCTCACGACAGCGAACACTGAAGCTTTCTTT. Translated, this gives CASLTTANTEAFF.